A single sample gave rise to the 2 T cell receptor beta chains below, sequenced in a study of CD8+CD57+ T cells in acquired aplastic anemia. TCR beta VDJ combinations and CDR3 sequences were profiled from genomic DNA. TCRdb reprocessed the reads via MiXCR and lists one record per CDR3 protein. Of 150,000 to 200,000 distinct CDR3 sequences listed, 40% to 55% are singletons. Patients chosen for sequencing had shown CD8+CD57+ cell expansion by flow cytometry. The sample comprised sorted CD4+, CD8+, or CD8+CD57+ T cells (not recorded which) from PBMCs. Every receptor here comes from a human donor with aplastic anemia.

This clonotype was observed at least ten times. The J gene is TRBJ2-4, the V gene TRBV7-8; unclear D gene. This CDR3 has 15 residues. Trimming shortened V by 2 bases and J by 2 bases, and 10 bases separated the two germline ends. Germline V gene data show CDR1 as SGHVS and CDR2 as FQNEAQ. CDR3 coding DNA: TGTGCCAGCAGCTTACAACCGGATACCAAAAACATTCAGTACTTC. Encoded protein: CASSLQPDTKNIQYF.

The chain's CDR3 is CASSQVLGGNTIYF. The CDR3 DNA reads TGTGCCAGCAGCCAAGTACTAGGCGGAAACACCATATATTTT. This chain joins TRBV14 and TRBJ1-3; D ambiguous. CDR1 and CDR2 (germline): SGHDN, FVKESK. The V end lost 1 base, the J end lost 4 bases, and 8 bases lay between the germline ends. CDR3 length equals 14 residues.